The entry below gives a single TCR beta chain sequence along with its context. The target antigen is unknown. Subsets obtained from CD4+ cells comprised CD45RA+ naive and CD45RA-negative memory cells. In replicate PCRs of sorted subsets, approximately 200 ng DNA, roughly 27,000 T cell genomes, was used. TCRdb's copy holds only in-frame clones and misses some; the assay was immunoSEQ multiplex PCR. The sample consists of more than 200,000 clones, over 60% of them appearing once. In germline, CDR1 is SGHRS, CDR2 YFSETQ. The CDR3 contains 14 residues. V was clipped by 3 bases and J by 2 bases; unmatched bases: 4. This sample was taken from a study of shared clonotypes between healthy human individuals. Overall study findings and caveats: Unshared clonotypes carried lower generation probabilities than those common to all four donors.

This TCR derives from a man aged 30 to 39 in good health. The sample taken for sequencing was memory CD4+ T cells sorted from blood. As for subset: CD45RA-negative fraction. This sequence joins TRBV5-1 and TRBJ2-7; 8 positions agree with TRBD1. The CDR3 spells CASSWGQETYEQYF. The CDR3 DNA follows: TGCGCCAGCAGCTGGGGACAGGAGACCTACGAGCAGTACTTC.